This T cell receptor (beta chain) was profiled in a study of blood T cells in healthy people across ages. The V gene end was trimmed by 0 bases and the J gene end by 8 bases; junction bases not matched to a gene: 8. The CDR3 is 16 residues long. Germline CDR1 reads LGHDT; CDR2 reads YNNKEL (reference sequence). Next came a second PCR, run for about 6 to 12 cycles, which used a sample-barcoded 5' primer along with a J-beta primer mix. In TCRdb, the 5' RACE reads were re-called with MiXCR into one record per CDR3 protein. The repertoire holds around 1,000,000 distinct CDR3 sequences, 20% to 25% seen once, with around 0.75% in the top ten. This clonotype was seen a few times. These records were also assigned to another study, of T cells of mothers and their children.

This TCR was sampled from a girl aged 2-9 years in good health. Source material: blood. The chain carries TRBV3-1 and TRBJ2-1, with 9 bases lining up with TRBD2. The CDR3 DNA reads TGTGCCAGCAGCCAAGATCCGGCGGGAGGGCGAGATGAGCAGTTCTTC. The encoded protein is CASSQDPAGGRDEQFF.